Listed below are T cell receptor beta chains from one sample, sequenced in a study of shared clonotypes between healthy human individuals. The repertoire was sequenced with immunoSEQ multiplex PCR; TCRdb's copy has only in-frame clones and lacks some. The sample shows over 2 million clones, about 95% of them seen only once. Specimen: naive CD8+ T cells sorted from blood. The receptors derive from a man younger than 35 in good health. Both conserved end residues are part of each CDR3.

v_call: TRBV7-7
cdr3_aa: CASSSGPLSGETQYF

v_call: TRBV5-6
cdr3_aa: CASSRTPRAYGSYEQYF

v_call: TRBV4-3
cdr3_aa: CASSRLTFAPNEQFF

v_call: TRBV19
cdr3_aa: CASSPDREGNYGYTF

v_call: TRBV6-1
cdr3_aa: CASRDSYTYEQYF

v_call: TRBV7-9
cdr3_aa: CASSLTSGGELFF

v_call: TRBV12-5
cdr3_aa: CARSSGILAKNIQYF

v_call: TRBV11-2
cdr3_aa: CASSPDDTEAFF

v_call: TRBV7-9
cdr3_aa: CASSLGTGESYGYTF

v_call: TRBV5-4
cdr3_aa: CASSLEGGGGAGYTF

v_call: TRBV19
cdr3_aa: CASHPVGRGIDTQYF

v_call: TRBV9
cdr3_aa: CASSVSGQGYNEQFF